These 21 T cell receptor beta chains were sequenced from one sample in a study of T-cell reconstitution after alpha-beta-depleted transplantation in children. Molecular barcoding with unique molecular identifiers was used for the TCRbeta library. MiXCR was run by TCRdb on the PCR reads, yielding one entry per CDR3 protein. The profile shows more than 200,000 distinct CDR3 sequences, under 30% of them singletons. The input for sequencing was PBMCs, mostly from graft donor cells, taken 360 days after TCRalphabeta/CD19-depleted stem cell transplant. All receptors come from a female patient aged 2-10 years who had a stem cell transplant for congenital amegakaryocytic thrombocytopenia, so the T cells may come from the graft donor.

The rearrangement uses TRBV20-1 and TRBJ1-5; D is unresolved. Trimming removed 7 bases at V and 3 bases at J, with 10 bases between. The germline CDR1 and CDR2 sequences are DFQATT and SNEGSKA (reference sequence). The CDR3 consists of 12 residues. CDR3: CSVQSPNQPQHF. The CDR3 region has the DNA TGCAGTGTCCAGAGCCCCAATCAGCCCCAGCATTTT.

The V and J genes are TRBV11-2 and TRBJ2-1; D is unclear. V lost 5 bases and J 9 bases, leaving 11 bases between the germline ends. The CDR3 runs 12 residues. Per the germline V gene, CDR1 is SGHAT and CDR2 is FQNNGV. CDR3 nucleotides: TGTGCCAGCAGCCAAACGTCAATTGAGCAGTTCTTC. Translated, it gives CASSQTSIEQFF.

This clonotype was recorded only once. CDR3 sequence: CSARAPRRVNTEAFF. The CDR3, as DNA: TGCAGTGCTAGAGCCCCGCGGAGGGTGAACACTGAAGCTTTCTTT. This sequence joins TRBV20-1 and TRBJ1-1; D gene ambiguous. V was pared by 1 base and J by 0 bases, with 12 bases between. The CDR3 spans 15 residues. Germline-derived CDR1 and CDR2 are DFQATT and SNEGSKA (reference sequence).

The chain's CDR3 is CASSSARKGVRYNEQFF. The DNA of the CDR3 is TGTGCCAGCAGTTCAGCCCGCAAGGGTGTTCGATACAATGAGCAGTTCTTC. This chain links TRBV27 with TRBJ2-1; D remains unclear. Looked up from germline, CDR1 is MNHEY and CDR2 is SMNVEV (reference sequence). Trimming cost V 4 bases and J 4 bases, with 20 bases left between them. This CDR3 has 17 amino acids.

CDR3 nucleotide sequence: TGTGCCAGCAGTTACTCGATTGGGAGCAGCAGTAGATACAATGAGCAGTTCTTC. This translates into CASSYSIGSSSRYNEQFF. This chain uses TRBV6-5 with TRBJ2-1; D may be TRBD2 (5 bases). Germline V gene data show CDR1 as MNHEY and CDR2 as SVGAGI. This CDR3 is built from 18 residues. V lost 0 bases and J 4 bases, leaving 19 bases between the germline ends.

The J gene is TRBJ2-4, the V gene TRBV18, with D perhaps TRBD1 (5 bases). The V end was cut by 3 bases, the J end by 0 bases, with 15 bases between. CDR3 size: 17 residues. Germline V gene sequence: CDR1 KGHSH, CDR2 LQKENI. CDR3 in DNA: TGTGCCAGCTCACCGTGGACACAAGGTCTAGCCAAAAACATTCAGTACTTC. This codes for CASSPWTQGLAKNIQYF.

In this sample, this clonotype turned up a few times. The CDR3 loop reads CASRRQGLSQPQHF. Here the CDR3 DNA reads TGTGCCAGCAGAAGACAGGGCTTAAGTCAGCCCCAGCATTTT. The genes are TRBV28 and TRBJ1-5, with 7 bases matching TRBD1. J lost 6 bases, V lost 6 bases, and 8 bases had no gene match. CDR3 length: 14 residues. Germline V CDR1 and CDR2: MDHEN, SYDVKM.

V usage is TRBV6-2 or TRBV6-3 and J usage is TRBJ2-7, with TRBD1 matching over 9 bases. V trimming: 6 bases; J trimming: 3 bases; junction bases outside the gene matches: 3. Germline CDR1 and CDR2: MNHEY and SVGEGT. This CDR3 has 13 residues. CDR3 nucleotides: TGTGCCAGCAGACAGACAGGGGGCTACGAGCAGTACTTC. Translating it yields CASRQTGGYEQYF.

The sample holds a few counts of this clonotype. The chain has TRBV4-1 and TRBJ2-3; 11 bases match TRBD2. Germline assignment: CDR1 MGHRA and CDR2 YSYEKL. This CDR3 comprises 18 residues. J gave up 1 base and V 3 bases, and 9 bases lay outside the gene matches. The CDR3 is CASSQLPKLAGGTDTQYF. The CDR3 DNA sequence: TGCGCCAGCAGCCAGCTACCGAAACTAGCGGGAGGCACAGATACGCAGTATTTT.

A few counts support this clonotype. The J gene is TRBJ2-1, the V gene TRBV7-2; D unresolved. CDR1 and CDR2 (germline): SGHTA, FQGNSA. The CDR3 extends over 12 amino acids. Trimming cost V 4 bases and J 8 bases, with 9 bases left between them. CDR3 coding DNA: TGTGCCAGCAGCTACGACCGCTATGAGCAGTTCTTC. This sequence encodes CASSYDRYEQFF.

CDR3 residues: CASSLVADLNTEAFF. In nucleotides, the CDR3 is TGCGCCAGCAGCTTGGTTGCAGATCTGAACACTGAAGCTTTCTTT. The J gene is TRBJ1-1, the V gene TRBV5-1; no definite D call. The CDR3 extends over 15 amino acids. V shed 0 bases and J shed 0 bases, with 9 bases lying between them. Per the germline V gene, CDR1 is SGHRS and CDR2 is YFSETQ.

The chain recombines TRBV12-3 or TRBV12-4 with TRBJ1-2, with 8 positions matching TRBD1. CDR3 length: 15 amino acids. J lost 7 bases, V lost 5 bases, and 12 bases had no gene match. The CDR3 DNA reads TGTGCCAGCAGTCCAGGGACAGGAGAGATCGGTGGCTACACCTTC. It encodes CASSPGTGEIGGYTF.

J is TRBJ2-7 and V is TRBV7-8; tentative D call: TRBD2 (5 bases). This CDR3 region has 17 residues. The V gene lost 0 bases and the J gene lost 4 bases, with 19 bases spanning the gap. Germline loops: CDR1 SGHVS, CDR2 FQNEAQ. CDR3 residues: CASSLASPLAQRYEQYF. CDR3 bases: TGTGCCAGCAGCTTAGCGAGTCCATTAGCGCAGCGGTACGAGCAGTACTTC.

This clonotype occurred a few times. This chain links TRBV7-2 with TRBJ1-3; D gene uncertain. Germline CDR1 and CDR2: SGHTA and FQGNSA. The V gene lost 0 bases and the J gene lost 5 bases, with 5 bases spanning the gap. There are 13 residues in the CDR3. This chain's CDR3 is CASSLAGRNTIYF. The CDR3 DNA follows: TGTGCCAGCAGCTTAGCCGGGCGAAACACCATATATTTT.

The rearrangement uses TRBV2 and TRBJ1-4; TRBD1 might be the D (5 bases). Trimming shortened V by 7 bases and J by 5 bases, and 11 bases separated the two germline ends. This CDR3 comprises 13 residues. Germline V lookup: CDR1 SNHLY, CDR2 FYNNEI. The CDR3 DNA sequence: TGTGCCAGCAACGACAGTCCAAATGAAAAACTGTTTTTT. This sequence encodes CASNDSPNEKLFF.

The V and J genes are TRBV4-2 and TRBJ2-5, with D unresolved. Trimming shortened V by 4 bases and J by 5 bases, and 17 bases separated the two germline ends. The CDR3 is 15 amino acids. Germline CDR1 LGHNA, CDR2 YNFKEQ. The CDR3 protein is CASSPSGVSSETQYF. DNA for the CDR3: TGTGCCAGCAGCCCATCCGGCGTCAGTTCTGAGACCCAGTACTTC.

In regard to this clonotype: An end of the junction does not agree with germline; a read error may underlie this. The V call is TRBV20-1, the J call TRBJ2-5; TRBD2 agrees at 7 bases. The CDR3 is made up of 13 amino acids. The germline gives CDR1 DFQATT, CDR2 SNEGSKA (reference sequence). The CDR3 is CSVTGTIQESQYF. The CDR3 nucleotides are TGCAGTGTAACCGGGACTATCCAAGAGAGCCAGTACTTC.

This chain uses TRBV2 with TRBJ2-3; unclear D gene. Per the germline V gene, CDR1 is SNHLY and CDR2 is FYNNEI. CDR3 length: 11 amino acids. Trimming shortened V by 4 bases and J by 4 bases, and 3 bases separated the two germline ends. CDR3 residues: CASSGPDTQYF. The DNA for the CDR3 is TGTGCCAGCAGTGGCCCAGATACGCAGTATTTT.

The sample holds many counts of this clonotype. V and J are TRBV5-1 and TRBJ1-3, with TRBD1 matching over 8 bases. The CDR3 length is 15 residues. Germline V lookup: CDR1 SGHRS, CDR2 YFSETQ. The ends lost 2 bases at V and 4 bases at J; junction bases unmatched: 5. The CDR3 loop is CASSFLTGDGNTIYF. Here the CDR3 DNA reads TGCGCCAGCAGCTTTCTGACAGGGGACGGAAACACCATATATTTT. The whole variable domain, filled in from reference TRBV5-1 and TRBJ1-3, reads KAGVTQTPRYLIKTRGQQVTLSCSPISGHRSVSWYQQTPGQGLQFLFEYFSETQRNKGNFPGRFSGRQFSNSRSEMNVSTLELGDSALYLCASSFLTGDGNTIYFGEGSWLTVV.

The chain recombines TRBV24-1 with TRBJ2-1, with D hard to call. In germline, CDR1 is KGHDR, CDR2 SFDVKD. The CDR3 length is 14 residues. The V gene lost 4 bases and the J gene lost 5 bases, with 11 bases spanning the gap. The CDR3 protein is CATSEPGFHNEQFF. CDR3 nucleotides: TGTGCCACCAGTGAACCCGGCTTCCACAATGAGCAGTTCTTC.

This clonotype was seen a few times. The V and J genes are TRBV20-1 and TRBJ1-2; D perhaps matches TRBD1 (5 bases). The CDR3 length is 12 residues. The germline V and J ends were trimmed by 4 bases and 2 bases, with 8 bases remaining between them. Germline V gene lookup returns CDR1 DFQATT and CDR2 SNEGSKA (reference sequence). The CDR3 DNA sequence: TGCAGTGCTATGGGACCGAACTATGGCTACACCTTC. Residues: CSAMGPNYGYTF.